The 15 T cell receptor beta chains in this list originate from one sample, sequenced in a study of long-term antiretroviral therapy in people with HIV. Assay version v3.0 of immunoSEQ was used, and it was run at survey level. Measured with immunoSEQ multiplex PCR; TCRdb has only the in-frame clones, and not every one. The data contain over 15,000 clones, 70% to 90% of them seen just once; the ten biggest clones take up around 5.3%. Here the sequenced sample was unsorted PBMCs, taken 0.5 years after starting antiretroviral therapy. These receptors all come from a middle-aged woman with HIV.

This chain joins TRBV6-6 and TRBJ1-2; 9 bases fit TRBD1. Germline-derived CDR1 and CDR2 are MNHNY and SVGAGI (reference sequence). This CDR3 contains 16 residues. The V gene end was trimmed by 4 bases and the J gene end by 1 base; junction bases not matched to a gene: 7. Written as DNA, the CDR3 is TGTGCCAGCAGTTCTCGAGGGGGACAGGGTAACTATGGCTACACCTTC. This translates into CASSSRGGQGNYGYTF.

This chain connects TRBV19 to TRBJ1-2; TRBD1 aligns across 11 bases. The CDR3 extends over 15 amino acids. Trimming removed 3 bases from V and 4 bases from J; junction bases left unmatched: 4. CDR1 and CDR2 from the germline V gene are LNHDA and SQIVND (reference sequence). In nucleotides, the CDR3 is TGTGCCAGTAGTATCGGGACAGGGGGAGCCTATGGCTACACCTTC. Translation gives CASSIGTGGAYGYTF.

The CDR3 is CASSELGTDEETQYF. The DNA for the CDR3 is TGTGCCAGCAGTGAATTGGGGACAGACGAAGAGACCCAGTACTTC. This sequence joins TRBV25-1 and TRBJ2-5; 7 positions match TRBD1. CDR3 length: 15 amino acids. Germline CDR1 and CDR2: MGHDK and SYGVNS. V lost 1 base, J lost 3 bases, and 5 bases stayed unmatched.

This chain connects TRBV18 to TRBJ2-1; the D call may be TRBD1 or TRBD2 (5 bases each). CDR3 length: 15 amino acids. V lost 2 bases and J lost 6, with 14 bases in between. Germline V CDR1 and CDR2: KGHSH, LQKENI. The CDR3 sequence is CASSPNEGPGNEQFF. The DNA for the CDR3 is TGTGCCAGCTCACCAAATGAGGGGCCTGGCAATGAGCAGTTCTTC. The whole variable domain, remainder taken from reference TRBV18 and TRBJ2-1, is NAGVMQNPRHLVRRRGQEARLRCSPMKGHSHVYWYRQLPEEGLKFMVYLQKENIIDESGMPKERFSAEFPKEGPSILRIQQVVRGDSAAYFCASSPNEGPGNEQFFGPGTRLTVL.

The genes are TRBV6-1 and TRBJ2-5; D remains unclear. V dropped 0 bases and J dropped 0 bases, with 11 bases sitting between them. From germline, CDR1 is MNHNS and CDR2 SASEGT. The CDR3 has 16 amino acids. This CDR3 reads CASSEALEMYQETQYF. CDR3 nucleotide sequence: TGTGCCAGCAGTGAAGCTCTTGAAATGTACCAAGAGACCCAGTACTTC.

The chain combines TRBV18 with TRBJ2-3, with 9 bases identical to TRBD2. CDR1 and CDR2 from the germline V gene are KGHSH and LQKENI. After removal of 5 bases from V and 0 bases from J, the junction contained 6 bases not matched to a gene. The length of the CDR3 is 16 residues. The CDR3 nucleotides are TGTGCCAGCTCAAGACTAGCGGACCCTAGCACAGATACGCAGTATTTT. As protein: CASSRLADPSTDTQYF.

The rearrangement joins TRBV14 to TRBJ2-7; D unclear. Deletions cut 6 bases from V and 2 bases from J, with 11 bases between. CDR1 is SGHDN and CDR2 is FVKESK in the germline V gene. The CDR3 is 13 amino acids. The CDR3 here is CASRLEGAYEQYF. CDR3 nucleotide sequence: TGTGCCAGCAGACTCGAAGGCGCCTACGAGCAGTACTTC.

The chain carries TRBV5-6 and TRBJ2-7; a weak D match, TRBD2 (5 bases). The V end was cut by 1 base, the J end by 2 bases, with 7 bases between. Germline loops: CDR1 SGHDT, CDR2 YYEEEE. The CDR3 extends over 13 amino acids. This CDR3 is CASSLLAAYEQYF. CDR3 nucleotides: TGTGCCAGCAGCTTGCTAGCTGCCTACGAGCAGTACTTC.

This chain connects TRBV7-9 to TRBJ2-7; the D is unclear. The CDR3 runs to 14 residues. Trimming removed 5 bases from V and 0 bases from J, with 11 bases in between. The germline V gene encodes CDR1 SEHNR and CDR2 FQNEAQ (reference sequence). CDR3 in amino acids: CASSVSFDSYEQYF. CDR3 in DNA: TGTGCCAGCAGCGTTTCCTTTGACTCCTACGAGCAGTACTTC.

V is TRBV27 and J is TRBJ2-2; D unclear. CDR3 length: 15 residues. The germline V and J ends were trimmed by 2 bases and 2 bases, with 9 bases remaining between them. Germline lookup yields CDR1 MNHEY and CDR2 SMNVEV (reference sequence). The CDR3 coding sequence is TGTGCCAGCAGTTTAATAGGATCCAACACCGGGGAGCTGTTTTTT. This codes for CASSLIGSNTGELFF.

The DNA for the CDR3 is TGTGCCAGCAGTGCTCAGGGCTCTGGGGCCAACGTCCTGACTTTC. It yields the protein CASSAQGSGANVLTF. The chain joins TRBV6-4 to TRBJ2-6, with D possibly matching TRBD1 (5 bases). The CDR3 runs 15 residues. Per the germline V gene, CDR1 is MRHNA and CDR2 is SNTAGT. The V gene lost 4 bases and the J gene lost 0 bases, with 7 bases spanning the gap.

V usage is TRBV6-5 and J usage is TRBJ1-2, with D possibly TRBD1 on 6 matching bases. The germline CDR1 and CDR2 sequences are MNHEY and SVGAGI. The CDR3 is 14 residues long. Trimming took 7 bases from V and 6 from J, leaving 18 bases between them. In DNA, the CDR3 is TGTGCCAGCACCAAGGGGGGCAGGGTCGATGGCTACACCTTC. Protein sequence: CASTKGGRVDGYTF.

This rearrangement joins TRBV28 to TRBJ1-1; D unclear. Germline CDR1 reads MDHEN; CDR2 reads SYDVKM. The CDR3 is made up of 11 amino acids. The V end lost 8 bases, the J end lost 2 bases, and 6 bases lay between the germline ends. The CDR3 coding sequence is TGTGCCAGCGTAAGCAACACTGAAGCTTTCTTT. It translates to CASVSNTEAFF.

The chain joins TRBV4-2 to TRBJ1-1; D possibly corresponds to TRBD1 (6 bases). This CDR3 is built from 14 residues. CDR1 LGHNA and CDR2 YNFKEQ come from the germline V gene. The V and J ends lost 3 bases and 5 bases respectively, with 13 bases between them. The CDR3 DNA reads as TGTGCCAGCAGCCACGTAGGGGGGTATACTGAAGCTTTCTTT. Amino acid sequence: CASSHVGGYTEAFF.

The CDR3 sequence is CASSLRTGVGNEQFF. In DNA form, the CDR3 reads TGTGCCAGCAGCTTGCGGACGGGAGTGGGTAATGAGCAGTTCTTC. The J gene is TRBJ2-1, the V gene TRBV5-4, with D possibly matching TRBD2 (6 bases). CDR3 length: 15 amino acids. Trimming removed 1 base at V and 7 bases at J, with 15 bases between. Per the germline V gene, CDR1 is SGHNT and CDR2 is YYREEE (reference sequence).